The next 7 T cell receptor beta chains were all read from a single sample in a study of cytotoxic CD8 clonotypes in ibrutinib-treated CLL. The assay was immunoSEQ multiplex PCR, and TCRdb's table has in-frame clones only and misses some. This sample has 65,000 to 85,000 clones; around nine tenths occur once, and the top ten carry just over 3%. The source material was PBMCs, sampled after 12 months of ibrutinib treatment. The receptors were sampled from a human donor with chronic lymphocytic leukemia.

This sequence joins TRBV28 and TRBJ2-1, with 10 bases lining up with TRBD2. V shed 6 bases and J 6 bases; nucleotides not matched to a gene: 11. Germline CDR1 reads MDHEN; CDR2 reads SYDVKM. CDR3 size: 16 residues. The CDR3, as DNA: TGTGCCAGCAGGCGACTAGCGGGCGCCCGACTCAATGAGCAGTTCTTC. Protein product: CASRRLAGARLNEQFF.

This chain uses TRBV2 with TRBJ1-2; D ambiguous. V was pared by 6 bases and J by 0 bases, with 23 bases between. CDR1 and CDR2 from the germline V gene are SNHLY and FYNNEI. The CDR3 length is 18 residues. This CDR3 is CASRAPLEGPGTNYGYTF. The CDR3 bases are TGTGCCAGCAGAGCCCCCTTAGAGGGTCCGGGTACTAACTATGGCTACACCTTC. Using reference TRBV2 and TRBJ1-2 for the parts outside the CDR3, the full variable domain is EPEVTQTPSHQVTQMGQEVILRCVPISNHLYFYWYRQILGQKVEFLVSFYNNEISEKSEIFDDQFSVERPDGSNFTLKIRSTKLEDSAMYFCASRAPLEGPGTNYGYTFGSGTRLTVV.

This chain links TRBV9 with TRBJ1-1; D is undetermined. The CDR3 contains 15 residues. Trimming took 4 bases from V and 0 from J, leaving 13 bases between them. The germline CDR1 and CDR2 sequences are SGDLS and YYNGEE. In nucleotides, the CDR3 is TGTGCCAGCAGCCATGTAGACGTAATGAACACTGAAGCTTTCTTT. This encodes CASSHVDVMNTEAFF.

The chain couples TRBV5-4 to TRBJ1-2, with D maybe TRBD1 (5 bases). Trimming cost V 0 bases and J 2 bases, with 11 bases left between them. Germline values: CDR1 SGHNT, CDR2 YYREEE (reference sequence). The CDR3 extends over 15 amino acids. The CDR3 reads CASSLALGANYGYTF. The CDR3, as DNA: TGTGCCAGCAGCTTGGCTCTTGGGGCGAACTATGGCTACACCTTC.

The chain links TRBV9 to TRBJ2-3; the D gene is possibly TRBD2 (6 bases). This CDR3 has 14 residues. V lost 4 bases to trimming and J lost 0 bases, with 9 bases between them. The germline gives CDR1 SGDLS, CDR2 YYNGEE. The DNA of the CDR3 is TGTGCCAGCAGCACCAGCGGGAGCACAGATACGCAGTATTTT. The encoded protein is CASSTSGSTDTQYF.

The rearrangement uses TRBV19 and TRBJ2-7, with unresolved D. CDR1 is LNHDA, CDR2 SQIVND, per germline (reference sequence). The V gene lost 1 base and the J gene lost 6 bases, with 10 bases spanning the gap. The CDR3 covers 13 residues. CDR3 protein: CASSIVPAGEQYF. CDR3 sequence (DNA): TGTGCCAGTAGTATAGTCCCGGCAGGCGAGCAGTACTTC. The whole variable domain, remainder taken from reference TRBV19 and TRBJ2-7, is DGGITQSPKYLFRKEGQNVTLSCEQNLNHDAMYWYRQDPGQGLRLIYYSQIVNDFQKGDIAEGYSVSREKKESFPLTVTSAQKNPTAFYLCASSIVPAGEQYFGPGTRLTVT.

The CDR3 coding sequence is TGCGCCAGCAGCCAGACGGGGGTCCCCTCTGGAAACACCATATATTTT. Its protein is CASSQTGVPSGNTIYF. The chain links TRBV4-1 to TRBJ1-3, with a tentative D call TRBD1 (5 bases). The length of the CDR3 is 16 residues. Germline loops: CDR1 MGHRA, CDR2 YSYEKL. Trimming left V 3 bases short and J 0 bases short, with 12 bases between.